A selection of T cell receptor beta chains follows, all from one sample in a study of regulatory T cells in long-lasting Graves disease. A single record per CDR3 protein comes from TCRdb applying MiXCR to the multiplex PCR reads. The sample consists of 400,000 to 550,000 distinct CDR3 sequences, around 17% of them appearing once. The same data also went into a second study, on T cells in Graves' hyperthyroidism and ophthalmopathy.

The sample consisted of peripheral blood mononuclear cells (PBMCs), taken at new diagnosis, from a patient treated with antithyroid drugs. The receptor set was obtained from a woman aged 18-29 years with Graves disease. The CDR3 runs from the conserved cysteine through the conserved F or W. The order of the fields is clone size, V gene, D gene, J gene, CDR3 protein, CDR3 DNA. A D gene is named only where the DNA matches it firmly. The size field is filled for only some rows; it gives once, few, many or a size class.

many	TRBV28	.	TRBJ1-2	CASSLVGSDHYGYTF	TGTGCCAGCAGTTTAGTAGGATCGGATCACTATGGCTACACCTTC
.	TRBV20-1	.	TRBJ2-5	CSARDLGTPVQYF	TGCAGTGCTAGAGATCTGGGGACGCCTGTCCAGTACTTC
.	TRBV20-1	TRBD1	TRBJ1-2	CSARQGARGYTF	TGCAGTGCTAGACAGGGGGCGCGGGGCTACACCTTC
few	TRBV6-5	.	TRBJ2-2	CASSYSKAGMNTGELFF	TGTGCCAGCAGTTACTCGAAGGCAGGGATGAACACCGGGGAGCTGTTTTTT
few	TRBV15	TRBD2	TRBJ2-3	CATRGREDDTQYF	TGTGCCACCCGGGGGCGGGAGGACGATACGCAGTATTTT
few	TRBV7-2	.	TRBJ2-7	CASSLARLGALTLSSYEQYF	TGTGCCAGCAGCTTAGCCCGACTAGGGGCGCTGACGCTTTCGTCCTACGAGCAGTACTTC
many	TRBV6-1	.	TRBJ1-5	CASTPRAGYSNQPQHF	TGTGCCAGCACTCCCAGGGCGGGGTATAGCAATCAGCCCCAGCATTTT
many	TRBV27	.	TRBJ2-5	CASSLPNQETQYF	TGTGCCAGCAGTTTGCCCAACCAAGAGACCCAGTACTTC
few	TRBV6-1	.	TRBJ2-3	CASKSGKATDTQYF	TGTGCCAGCAAAAGCGGAAAGGCCACAGATACGCAGTATTTT
once	TRBV11-2	.	TRBJ1-6	CASSLGGGYPRDNSPLHF	TGTGCCAGCAGCTTAGGAGGCGGATACCCGAGGGATAATTCACCCCTCCACTTT
many	TRBV20-1	TRBD1	TRBJ1-5	CSAGQEGWQPQHF	TGCAGTGCTGGACAGGAAGGATGGCAGCCCCAGCATTTT
many	TRBV28	TRBD2	TRBJ2-7	CASSFFSGITSSEQYF	TGTGCCAGCAGTTTCTTTAGCGGGATAACGTCCTCCGAGCAGTACTTC
many	TRBV12-3/TRBV12-4	.	TRBJ2-5	CASSFRPEQETQYF	TGTGCCAGCAGTTTTAGACCGGAGCAAGAGACCCAGTACTTC
many	TRBV27	.	TRBJ1-5	CASSFRYNQPQHF	TGTGCCAGCAGTTTTCGGTACAATCAGCCCCAGCATTTT
many	TRBV24-1	TRBD2	TRBJ2-1	CATSDYRTSGSSPYNEQFF	TGTGCCACCAGTGATTACCGGACTAGCGGGAGTTCCCCGTACAATGAGCAGTTCTTC
.	TRBV18	.	TRBJ1-1	CASSKEAPGSDTEAFF	TGTGCCAGCTCAAAAGAAGCGCCAGGGTCAGACACTGAAGCTTTCTTT
few	TRBV5-1	.	TRBJ2-1	CASSLATNEQFF	TGCGCCAGCAGCTTAGCGACCAATGAGCAGTTCTTC
many	TRBV15	.	TRBJ2-7	CATSRGTAQGEQYF	TGTGCCACCAGCAGAGGGACAGCCCAGGGCGAGCAGTACTTC
many	TRBV5-1	.	TRBJ2-7	CASSLVRVSSYEQYF	TGCGCCAGCAGCTTGGTTAGGGTCAGCTCCTACGAGCAGTACTTC
.	TRBV2	.	TRBJ1-6	CASKEPTVNSPLHF	TGTGCCAGCAAGGAACCAACCGTTAATTCACCCCTCCACTTT
many	TRBV7-2	TRBD1	TRBJ1-2	CASSLGTGRPVGGYTF	TGTGCCAGCAGCTTAGGGACAGGGAGACCTGTAGGGGGCTACACCTTC
many	TRBV28	.	TRBJ2-5	CASSLTPFGETQYF	TGTGCCAGCAGTTTAACTCCCTTCGGAGAGACCCAGTACTTC
many	TRBV10-2	TRBD2	TRBJ2-5	CASREILAEGTQYF	TGCGCCAGCAGGGAGATACTAGCGGAGGGGACCCAGTACTTC
many	TRBV12-3/TRBV12-4	.	TRBJ2-7	CASSPRQEPYEQYF	TGTGCCAGCAGTCCACGACAGGAACCCTACGAGCAGTACTTC
.	TRBV4-1	.	TRBJ1-6	CASSQVGDPYSPLHF	TGCGCCAGCAGCCAAGTCGGGGACCCATATTCACCCCTCCACTTT
many	TRBV28	.	TRBJ2-7	CASRAPQGGIYEQYF	TGTGCCAGCAGGGCCCCACAGGGCGGGATCTACGAGCAGTACTTC
.	TRBV20-1	.	TRBJ1-1	CSASVTRDWMNTEAFF	TGCAGTGCTAGTGTGACGAGAGATTGGATGAACACTGAAGCTTTCTTT
many	TRBV28	TRBD1	TRBJ2-5	CARTSNRGQETQYF	TGTGCCAGAACGTCAAACAGGGGGCAAGAGACCCAGTACTTC
few	TRBV28	TRBD1	TRBJ2-1	CASSLRDREYNEQFF	TGTGCCAGCAGTTTAAGGGACAGGGAGTACAATGAGCAGTTCTTC
many	TRBV27	TRBD1	TRBJ1-1	CASSPGQGALGRPEAFF	TGTGCCAGCAGTCCTGGACAGGGGGCGTTAGGGAGGCCTGAAGCTTTCTTT
few	TRBV10-3	.	TRBJ1-6	CAISEVRGGNSPLHF	TGTGCCATCAGTGAGGTTCGGGGAGGTAATTCACCCCTCCACTTT
many	TRBV12-3/TRBV12-4	TRBD2	TRBJ2-1	CASRLAGGPGNEQFF	TGTGCCAGCAGACTAGCGGGAGGGCCTGGTAATGAGCAGTTCTTC